One sample yielded the 10 T cell receptor beta chains listed below, sequenced in a study of blood T cell repertoires in COVID-19. Clones were read by immunoSEQ multiplex PCR, and TCRdb kept only the in-frame ones, dropping some. The sample holds about 69,000 clones, approximately 79% seen once. Input material: peripheral blood. The receptors were gathered from a man aged 60 to 69 with acute or convalescent COVID-19.

The CDR3, as DNA: TGTGCCAGCAGCCCCCGACAGTTGGGTTCACCCCTCCACTTT. It yields the protein CASSPRQLGSPLHF. V usage is TRBV6-2 or TRBV6-3 and J usage is TRBJ1-6, with D tentatively TRBD1 (5 bases). V was pared by 6 bases and J by 9 bases, with 15 bases between. The CDR3 covers 14 residues. Germline values: CDR1 MNHEY, CDR2 SVGEGT.

CDR3 DNA: TGTGCCAGCAGATCACCCCCCGACGACAGGAGGAACACTGAAGCTTTCTTT. Encoded protein: CASRSPPDDRRNTEAFF. This sequence joins TRBV7-9 and TRBJ1-1, with a possible D match to TRBD1 (6 bases). Germline V lookup: CDR1 SEHNR, CDR2 FQNEAQ (reference sequence). The CDR3 extends over 17 amino acids. Trimming pared 6 bases from V and 1 base from J, leaving 21 bases between.

The chain carries TRBV15 and TRBJ2-7; 10 nucleotides agree with TRBD1. The CDR3 is 14 amino acids. The germline V gene has CDR1 LNHNV and CDR2 YYDKDF (reference sequence). V gave up 5 bases and J gave up 5 bases; unmatched junction bases: 6. The DNA for the CDR3 is TGTGCCACCAGCTTTGGGACAGGGGACGACGAGCAGTACTTC. This translates into CATSFGTGDDEQYF.

The V call is TRBV5-1, the J call TRBJ1-5; 7 nucleotides match TRBD1. Germline assignment: CDR1 SGHRS and CDR2 YFSETQ. V shed 4 bases and J 0 bases; nucleotides not matched to a gene: 4. The CDR3 loop spans 15 amino acids. CDR3 nucleotide sequence: TGCGCCAGCAGCGCCGGGGACAGTAGCAATCAGCCCCAGCATTTT. Amino acids: CASSAGDSSNQPQHF.

The chain couples TRBV18 to TRBJ2-5, with 7 bases that match TRBD2. CDR1 is KGHSH, CDR2 LQKENI, per germline. The CDR3 runs to 13 residues. V was clipped by 8 bases and J by 6 bases; unmatched bases: 9. CDR3: CASGGGLMKTQYF. The CDR3 DNA is TGTGCCAGCGGGGGGGGTTTGATGAAGACCCAGTACTTC.

The chain joins TRBV7-2 to TRBJ2-1; no clear D. This CDR3 comprises 13 residues. Germline-derived CDR1 and CDR2 are SGHTA and FQGNSA. The V end was cut by 4 bases, the J end by 5 bases, with 9 bases between. This chain's CDR3 is CASSSERDNEQFF. CDR3 DNA: TGTGCCAGCAGCTCGGAGCGAGACAATGAGCAGTTCTTC. Full variable domain (outside the CDR3, taken from reference TRBV7-2 and TRBJ2-1): GAGVSQSPSNKVTEKGKDVELRCDPISGHTALYWYRQSLGQGLEFLIYFQGNSAPDKSGLPSDRFSAERTGGSVSTLTIQRTQQEDSAVYLCASSSERDNEQFFGPGTRLTVL.

The V and J genes are TRBV6-5 and TRBJ1-1; TRBD1 is a possible D gene (6 bases). Trimming left V 5 bases short and J 4 bases short, with 14 bases between. Germline V gene sequence: CDR1 MNHEY, CDR2 SVGAGI. The CDR3 is 14 residues long. The CDR3 reads CASSLYRAATEAFF. In DNA, the CDR3 is TGTGCCAGCAGTCTTTACAGGGCGGCCACTGAAGCTTTCTTT.

The sample holds one count of this clone. The chain uses TRBV2 and TRBJ2-2; 8 positions agree with TRBD1. Germline CDR1 and CDR2: SNHLY and FYNNEI. After removal of 6 bases from V and 6 bases from J, the junction contained 6 bases not matched to a gene. This CDR3 comprises 14 residues. This CDR3 is CASRPGTGPGELFF. In DNA form, the CDR3 reads TGTGCCAGCAGACCCGGGACAGGCCCCGGGGAGCTGTTTTTT.

The rearrangement uses TRBV5-1 and TRBJ1-3, with D unclear. The CDR3 runs 14 residues. CDR1 and CDR2 from the germline V gene are SGHRS and YFSETQ. The germline V and J ends were trimmed by 6 bases and 1 base, with 11 bases remaining between them. The CDR3 is CASTPAGSGNTIYF. In nucleotides, the CDR3 is TGCGCCAGCACCCCGGCGGGGTCTGGAAACACCATATATTTT.

This clone occurred a few times. The chain uses TRBV27 and TRBJ1-2; perhaps TRBD1 as D (5 bases). This CDR3 is 15 amino acids long. Trimming cost V 8 bases and J 1 base, with 17 bases left between them. Germline assignment: CDR1 MNHEY and CDR2 SMNVEV (reference sequence). The CDR3 sequence: CASRNGGDGNYGYTF. CDR3 bases: TGTGCCAGCCGCAATGGGGGGGACGGTAACTATGGCTACACCTTC.